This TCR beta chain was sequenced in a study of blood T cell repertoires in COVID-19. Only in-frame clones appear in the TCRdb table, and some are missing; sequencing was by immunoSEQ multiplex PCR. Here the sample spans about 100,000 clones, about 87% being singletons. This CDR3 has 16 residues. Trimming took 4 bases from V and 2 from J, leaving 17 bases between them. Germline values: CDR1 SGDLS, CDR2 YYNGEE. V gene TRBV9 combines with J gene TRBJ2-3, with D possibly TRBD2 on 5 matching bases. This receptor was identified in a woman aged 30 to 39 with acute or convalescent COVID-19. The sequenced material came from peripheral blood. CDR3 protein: CASSSEGAVVTDTQYF. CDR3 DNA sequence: TGTGCCAGCAGCTCCGAGGGCGCAGTGGTCACAGATACGCAGTATTTT.